The 26 T cell receptor beta chains given below trace back to one sample, sequenced in a study of cytomegalovirus exposure and HLA in healthy donors. Amplification used 60 Vbeta primers and 13 Jbeta primers. The method was immunoSEQ multiplex PCR; TCRdb's version includes in-frame clones alone and lacks a portion of them. The sample shows more than 55,000 clones, 65% to 90% of them seen only once. Input material: PBMCs. These receptors all come from a human donor in good health.

This clone was detected once. Germline and junction disagree at one end, which may indicate a read error. The chain links TRBV7-7 to TRBJ2-1, with 8 bases lining up with TRBD1. Germline CDR1 and CDR2: SSHAT and FNYEAQ (reference sequence). The CDR3 loop spans 13 amino acids. CDR3 nucleotide sequence: TGTGCTAGCAGCACACAGACAGGGGTTGAGCAGTTCTTC. This sequence encodes CASSTQTGVEQFF.

CDR3 protein: CASSLVGEANEKLFF. The DNA for the CDR3 is TGTGCCAGCAGCTTAGTGGGGGAGGCTAATGAAAAACTGTTTTTT. The V call is TRBV7-9, the J call TRBJ1-4; D perhaps matches TRBD1 (5 bases). The CDR3 has 15 residues. The V end lost 1 base, the J end lost 3 bases, and 9 bases lay between the germline ends. Per the germline V gene, CDR1 is SEHNR and CDR2 is FQNEAQ (reference sequence).

The V gene is TRBV9, the J gene TRBJ2-1; 10 bases fit TRBD2. CDR1 is SGDLS and CDR2 is YYNGEE in the germline V gene. Losses at the gene ends were 1 base for V and 9 bases for J; bases not matched to a gene: 10. The CDR3 has 16 residues. CDR3 DNA sequence: TGTGCCAGCAGCGTACTAGCGGGAGAAGGGTCGGTTGAGCAGTTCTTC. Its translation is CASSVLAGEGSVEQFF.

V and J are TRBV19 and TRBJ1-5; D might be TRBD1 (5 bases). The V gene lost 5 bases and the J gene lost 5 bases, with 13 bases spanning the gap. Germline loops: CDR1 LNHDA, CDR2 SQIVND (reference sequence). CDR3 length: 14 residues. The CDR3 sequence is CASSGGTEHQPQHF. The DNA of the CDR3 is TGTGCCAGTAGTGGGGGGACGGAACATCAGCCCCAGCATTTT.

The rearrangement joins TRBV15 to TRBJ1-6; D is undetermined. There are 17 residues in the CDR3. The V gene lost 0 bases and the J gene lost 0 bases, with 9 bases spanning the gap. Germline V gene sequence: CDR1 LNHNV, CDR2 YYDKDF (reference sequence). The CDR3 sequence is CATSRDRGLSYNSPLHF. As DNA, the CDR3 is TGTGCCACCAGCAGAGATCGAGGCCTCTCCTATAATTCACCCCTCCACTTT.

The rearrangement joins TRBV28 to TRBJ1-2, with a possible D match to TRBD1 (5 bases). Deletions cut 6 bases from V and 5 bases from J, with 22 bases between. The length of the CDR3 is 16 residues. CDR1 is MDHEN and CDR2 is SYDVKM in the germline V gene. CDR3 amino acids: CASRYRMQGRAYGYTF. The CDR3 DNA reads as TGTGCCAGCAGATATAGGATGCAGGGTAGGGCTTATGGCTACACCTTC.

This clone came up a few times. CDR3 coding DNA: TGTGCCAGCAGTTACTCGACAGGGGGGCAAGAGACCCAGTACTTC. Translating it yields CASSYSTGGQETQYF. V is TRBV6-5 and J is TRBJ2-5; 9 nucleotides line up with TRBD1. Germline CDR1 reads MNHEY; CDR2 reads SVGAGI. There are 15 residues in the CDR3. With V trimmed by 0 bases and J by 2 bases, 1 base remained unmatched.

The chain is built from TRBV28 and TRBJ2-7, with 8 bases lining up with TRBD1. Trimming removed 5 bases from V and 6 bases from J; junction bases left unmatched: 6. The CDR3 is made up of 13 amino acids. The germline V gene has CDR1 MDHEN and CDR2 SYDVKM. CDR3 residues: CASSGGQAREQYF. CDR3 nucleotide sequence: TGTGCCAGCAGTGGGGGACAGGCCCGCGAGCAGTACTTC.

The chain couples TRBV5-1 to TRBJ2-7; 8 bases are a match to TRBD1. Germline V gene lookup returns CDR1 SGHRS and CDR2 YFSETQ. The CDR3 covers 14 residues. V lost 4 bases to trimming and J lost 4 bases; unmatched junction nucleotides: 7. CDR3 residues: CASSAAGGWYEQYF. The DNA for the CDR3 is TGCGCCAGCAGCGCGGCAGGGGGCTGGTACGAGCAGTACTTC.

The chain joins TRBV15 to TRBJ2-5; D gene uncertain. V dropped 0 bases and J dropped 5 bases, with 7 bases sitting between them. Looked up from germline, CDR1 is LNHNV and CDR2 is YYDKDF (reference sequence). This CDR3 spans 13 amino acids. The CDR3 reads CATSRDSSETQYF. The CDR3 DNA sequence: TGTGCCACCAGCAGAGATTCCTCCGAGACCCAGTACTTC.

The chain combines TRBV30 with TRBJ2-1; D perhaps matches TRBD1 (5 bases). Trimming removed 2 bases from V and 7 bases from J, with 15 bases in between. In germline, CDR1 is GTSNPN, CDR2 SVGIG (reference sequence). CDR3 length equals 14 residues. This chain's CDR3 is CAWSRGISKNEQFF. CDR3 coding DNA: TGTGCCTGGAGTAGGGGAATCTCAAAGAATGAGCAGTTCTTC.

The V and J genes are TRBV7-6 and TRBJ1-1; the D is unclear. The V gene lost 1 base and the J gene lost 6 bases, with 12 bases spanning the gap. Germline assignment: CDR1 SGHVS and CDR2 FNYEAQ. CDR3 length: 14 residues. The CDR3 nucleotides are TGTGCCAGCAGCTTAGGCGGGCGGAGCTCTGAAGCTTTCTTT. Translation gives CASSLGGRSSEAFF.

The chain links TRBV2 to TRBJ2-4; 8 bases are a match to TRBD1. With V trimmed by 6 bases and J by 1 base, 2 bases remained unmatched. The germline V gene encodes CDR1 SNHLY and CDR2 FYNNEI. The length of the CDR3 is 14 residues. The chain's CDR3 is CASRDRAAKNIQYF. The CDR3, as DNA: TGTGCCAGCAGGGACAGGGCGGCCAAAAACATTCAGTACTTC. The variable domain in full, completed from reference TRBV2 and TRBJ2-4, reads EPEVTQTPSHQVTQMGQEVILRCVPISNHLYFYWYRQILGQKVEFLVSFYNNEISEKSEIFDDQFSVERPDGSNFTLKIRSTKLEDSAMYFCASRDRAAKNIQYFGAGTRLSVL.

The chain joins TRBV11-2 to TRBJ1-2, with 10 bases that match TRBD1. With V trimmed by 8 bases and J by 5 bases, 17 bases remained unmatched. The CDR3 contains 17 residues. Germline values: CDR1 SGHAT, CDR2 FQNNGV. The CDR3 loop is CASGLRDRGYSRYGYTF. CDR3 DNA sequence: TGTGCCAGCGGGTTAAGGGACAGGGGCTATTCTAGGTATGGCTACACCTTC.

The V and J genes are TRBV7-8 and TRBJ1-2; 10 bases line up with TRBD1. This CDR3 has 15 residues. Germline lookup yields CDR1 SGHVS and CDR2 FQNEAQ. The V segment lost 3 bases and the J segment 5 bases; nucleotides outside the gene matches: 6. In nucleotides, the CDR3 is TGTGCCAGCAGCTTCGACAGGGGGCTCCCATATGGCTACACCTTC. This sequence encodes CASSFDRGLPYGYTF.

The chain employs TRBV18 and TRBJ1-1; TRBD1 might be the D (6 bases). The V gene lost 3 bases and the J gene lost 0 bases, with 11 bases spanning the gap. Germline CDR1 is KGHSH and CDR2 is LQKENI. The CDR3 is made up of 15 amino acids. The CDR3 sequence: CASSPRTVMNTEAFF. The CDR3 DNA reads TGTGCCAGCTCACCGCGGACAGTCATGAACACTGAAGCTTTCTTT.

This chain uses TRBV4-1 with TRBJ2-1, with TRBD2 matching 11 bases. V shed 7 bases, J shed 8 bases, and the junction held 10 bases outside the gene matches. CDR1 and CDR2 from the germline V gene are MGHRA and YSYEKL. The CDR3 loop spans 15 amino acids. For the CDR3, the DNA is TGCGCCAGCAATAGGGTAGCGGGGGGGCAGTATGAGCAGTTCTTC. It specifies CASNRVAGGQYEQFF.

The V gene is TRBV9, the J gene TRBJ1-2; D is ambiguous. Per the germline V gene, CDR1 is SGDLS and CDR2 is YYNGEE. V lost 0 bases to trimming and J lost 11 bases, with 17 bases between them. The CDR3 has 14 residues. The CDR3 here is CASSVGNRNMRYTF. CDR3 nucleotides: TGTGCCAGCAGCGTAGGCAACCGGAATATGCGGTACACCTTC.

V usage is TRBV15 and J usage is TRBJ2-1; 8 bases fit TRBD2. J lost 2 bases, V lost 0 bases, and 12 bases had no gene match. This CDR3 spans 19 amino acids. CDR1 is LNHNV and CDR2 is YYDKDF in the germline V gene (reference sequence). As DNA, the CDR3 is TGTGCCACCAGCAGAGATCAATTTGACCGGGGGGGGCCCTACAATGAGCAGTTCTTC. Translating gives CATSRDQFDRGGPYNEQFF.

This chain uses TRBV4-3 with TRBJ2-6; D ambiguous. V was cut by 2 bases and J by 0 bases, with 11 bases left in between. Germline loops: CDR1 LGHNA, CDR2 YSLEER. The CDR3 sequence is 17 residues long. The CDR3: CASSQRIESSGANVLTF. The CDR3 DNA reads as TGCGCCAGCAGCCAACGTATCGAGAGCTCTGGGGCCAACGTCCTGACTTTC.

CDR3 protein: CAWSGTRGPQPQHF. In DNA, the CDR3 is TGTGCCTGGAGTGGTACAAGAGGGCCCCAGCCCCAGCATTTT. The chain combines TRBV30 with TRBJ1-5; D is unclear. The CDR3 contains 14 residues. Germline V CDR1 and CDR2: GTSNPN, SVGIG (reference sequence). With 1 base removed from V and 7 bases from J, the gap between germline ends came to 14 bases.

The chain uses TRBV11-1 and TRBJ2-1; 8 nucleotides align to TRBD1. The CDR3 loop spans 15 amino acids. V was clipped by 7 bases and J by 3 bases; unmatched bases: 8. CDR1 and CDR2 (germline): SGHAT, FQDESV (reference sequence). The CDR3, as DNA: TGTGCCAGCACTCCCGACAGGGGACACTACAATGAGCAGTTCTTC. As protein: CASTPDRGHYNEQFF.

This clone was seen only a few times. This sequence joins TRBV29-1 and TRBJ2-1, with 7 bases fitting TRBD2. After removal of 3 bases from V and 6 bases from J, the junction contained 14 bases not matched to a gene. This CDR3 has 16 residues. In germline, CDR1 is SQVTM, CDR2 ANQGSEA. The CDR3 loop reads CSVDQLGGLVLNEQFF. CDR3 nucleotide sequence: TGCAGCGTTGACCAACTAGGCGGACTAGTACTCAATGAGCAGTTCTTC.

The rearrangement links TRBV28 to TRBJ1-5; no clear D. Trimming cost V 5 bases and J 7 bases, with 9 bases left between them. CDR1 is MDHEN and CDR2 is SYDVKM in the germline V gene. CDR3 length: 12 amino acids. This chain's CDR3 is CASSPPGQPQHF. DNA of the CDR3: TGTGCCAGCAGTCCCCCCGGGCAGCCCCAGCATTTT. Supplemented by reference TRBV28 and TRBJ1-5, the full variable domain reads DVKVTQSSRYLVKRTGEKVFLECVQDMDHENMFWYRQDPGLGLRLIYFSYDVKMKEKGDIPEGYSVSREKKERFSLILESASTNQTSMYLCASSPPGQPQHFGDGTRLSIL.

The chain combines TRBV5-4 with TRBJ2-3; D not certain. Germline CDR1 is SGHNT and CDR2 is YYREEE (reference sequence). V lost 3 bases and J lost 5, with 10 bases in between. The CDR3 length is 13 residues. The CDR3 loop reads CASSSPTGDTQYF. CDR3 coding DNA: TGTGCCAGCAGCTCCCCCACTGGAGATACGCAGTATTTT.

V is TRBV29-1 and J is TRBJ2-3; 16 bases agree with TRBD2. The CDR3 consists of 20 residues. From germline, CDR1 is SQVTM and CDR2 ANQGSEA. J gave up 7 bases and V 1 base, and 17 bases lay outside the gene matches. The CDR3 coding sequence is TGCAGCGTTGAAGGCGAGGGACTAGCGGGGGGGCCTGGTTTTAAAAATACGCAGTATTTT. Translation gives CSVEGEGLAGGPGFKNTQYF.